This entry is about one T cell receptor (beta chain). The antigen is undetermined. The data are from a study of cytomegalovirus exposure and HLA in healthy donors. Study in general: An early data release held around 80 million unique TCRs from HLA-typed donors.

General observations from the study: Accurate prediction of HLA-A and HLA-B alleles (for most subjects) was reportedly achieved from TCR beta sequences.

Germline CDR1 is KGHSH and CDR2 is LQKENI. The CDR3 has 13 amino acids. Germline trimming cut 1 base from V and 8 bases from J; bases unmatched to any gene: 4. 60 Vbeta and 13 Jbeta primers were used in PCR. Repertoires were generated with immunoSEQ multiplex PCR, while TCRdb's copy carries only in-frame clones and drops some. The sample carries roughly 120,000 clones, more than 60% recorded once. Likely unrecorded immune exposures existed in these nominally healthy donors. V is TRBV18 and J is TRBJ1-2, with 7 bases identical to TRBD1. This receptor was obtained from a woman aged 40 to 50 in good health and CMV-seronegative. Sequenced input: PBMCs. CDR3 bases: TGTGCCAGCTCACCACAGGGGGCGGAAGGCTACACCTTC. It codes for CASSPQGAEGYTF.